This is a list of T cell receptor beta chains from one sample in a study of early T cells in non-severe SARS-CoV-2 infection. MiXCR, applied by TCRdb to the 5' RACE reads, yields one record per CDR3 protein. The data hold tens of thousands of distinct CDR3 sequences, with more than 9.5% observed a single time. The input for sequencing was whole blood, taken at baseline. The receptors originated from an adult who was a healthcare worker with PCR-confirmed SARS-CoV-2 infection or an uninfected control (not recorded which). The CDR3 runs from the conserved cysteine through the conserved F or W. D genes are given only for firm matches. Size values are once, few and many counts, or a class for expanded clones, and some rows have none.

j_call v_call clone_size d_call cdr3_aa cdr3_nt
TRBJ2-3 TRBV27 few . CASKLDRTSTDTQYF TGTGCCAGCAAGCTAGACAGGACTAGCACAGATACGCAGTATTTT
TRBJ1-6 TRBV7-9 . TRBD1 CASSLVGRGLGNSPLHF TGTGCCAGCAGCTTAGTAGGCAGGGGGCTCGGTAATTCACCCCTCCACTTT
TRBJ1-1 TRBV6-6 few TRBD1 CASSFDRGNTEAFF TGTGCCAGCAGTTTCGACAGGGGGAACACTGAAGCTTTCTTT
TRBJ2-6 TRBV27 many . CATSRGPGANVLTF TGTGCCACTAGCCGGGGGCCTGGGGCCAACGTCCTGACTTTC
TRBJ2-1 TRBV20-1 . . CSARDKDFSYNEQFF TGCAGTGCTAGAGATAAGGATTTCTCCTACAATGAGCAGTTCTTC
TRBJ1-2 TRBV19 . . CASSMRGSPNYGYTF TGTGCCAGTAGTATGAGAGGCTCCCCTAACTATGGCTACACCTTC
TRBJ1-1 TRBV6-5 many . CASSPGGEDTEAFF TGTGCCAGCAGCCCTGGGGGGGAGGACACTGAAGCTTTCTTT
TRBJ1-1 TRBV5-1 . . CASRTSSHTEAFF TGCGCCAGCCGGACGTCGTCCCACACTGAAGCTTTCTTT
TRBJ2-7 TRBV3-1 many TRBD2 CASSQGTSGTGEQYF TGTGCCAGCAGCCAAGGGACTAGCGGGACCGGGGAGCAGTACTTC
TRBJ2-3 TRBV12-5 few . CASGLVRGRGDTQYF TGTGCTAGTGGTTTGGTAAGGGGGAGAGGAGATACGCAGTATTTT
TRBJ2-7 TRBV6-7 few . CANGTGTKYEQYF TGTGCCAACGGTACCGGGACAAAGTACGAGCAGTACTTC
TRBJ1-3 TRBV7-2 many TRBD1 CASSFRQGSGNTIYF TGTGCCAGCAGCTTCCGACAGGGCTCGGGAAACACCATATATTTT
TRBJ1-6 TRBV7-2 few . CASSLGLGVLGPLHF TGTGCCAGCAGCTTAGGATTAGGCGTTTTGGGACCCCTCCACTTT